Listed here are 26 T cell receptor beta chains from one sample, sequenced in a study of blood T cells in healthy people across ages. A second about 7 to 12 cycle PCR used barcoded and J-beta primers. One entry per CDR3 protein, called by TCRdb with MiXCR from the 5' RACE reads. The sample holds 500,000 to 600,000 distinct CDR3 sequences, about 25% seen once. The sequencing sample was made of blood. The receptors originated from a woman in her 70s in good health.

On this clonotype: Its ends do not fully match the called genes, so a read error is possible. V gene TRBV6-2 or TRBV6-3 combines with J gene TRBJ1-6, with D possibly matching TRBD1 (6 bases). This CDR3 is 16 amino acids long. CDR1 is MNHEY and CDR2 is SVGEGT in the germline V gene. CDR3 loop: CASSSGAGVHGSPPHF. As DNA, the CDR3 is TGTGCCAGCAGTTCCGGGGCAGGGGTCCATGGATCACCCCCCCACTTT.

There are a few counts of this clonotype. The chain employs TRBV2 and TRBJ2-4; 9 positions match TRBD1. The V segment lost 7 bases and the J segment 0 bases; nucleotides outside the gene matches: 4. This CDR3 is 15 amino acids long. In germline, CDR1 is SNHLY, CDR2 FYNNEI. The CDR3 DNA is TGTGCCAGCAATGACAGGGGGGCAGCCAAAAACATTCAGTACTTC. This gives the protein CASNDRGAAKNIQYF.

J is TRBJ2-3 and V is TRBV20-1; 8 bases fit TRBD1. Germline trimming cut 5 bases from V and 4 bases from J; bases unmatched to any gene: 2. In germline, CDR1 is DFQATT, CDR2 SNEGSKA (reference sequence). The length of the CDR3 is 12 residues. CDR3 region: CSAGQGPDTQYF. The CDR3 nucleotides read TGCAGTGCTGGACAGGGCCCAGATACGCAGTATTTT.

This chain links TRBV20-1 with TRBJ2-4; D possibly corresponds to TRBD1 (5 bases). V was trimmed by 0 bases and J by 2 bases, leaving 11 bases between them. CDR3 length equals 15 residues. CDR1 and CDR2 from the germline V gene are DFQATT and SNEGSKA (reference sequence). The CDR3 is CSARDPGKTKNIQYF. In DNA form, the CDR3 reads TGCAGTGCTAGAGACCCAGGGAAGACCAAAAACATTCAGTACTTC.

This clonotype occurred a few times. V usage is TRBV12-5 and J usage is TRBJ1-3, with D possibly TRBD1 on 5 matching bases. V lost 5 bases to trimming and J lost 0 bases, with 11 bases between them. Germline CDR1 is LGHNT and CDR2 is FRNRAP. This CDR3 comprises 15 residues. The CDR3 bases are TGTGCTAGTGGTCGGCGTCAGGGCTCTGGAAACACCATATATTTT. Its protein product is CASGRRQGSGNTIYF. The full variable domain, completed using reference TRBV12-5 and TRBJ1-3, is DARVTQTPRHKVTEMGQEVTMRCQPILGHNTVFWYRQTMMQGLELLAYFRNRAPLDDSGMPKDRFSAEMPDATLATLKIQPSEPRDSAVYFCASGRRQGSGNTIYFGEGSWLTVV.

The CDR3 sequence: CASSLGFVAGLSTDTQYF. The DNA of the CDR3 is TGTGCCAGCAGCTTAGGGTTCGTAGCGGGCCTTAGCACAGATACGCAGTATTTT. V usage is TRBV7-2 and J usage is TRBJ2-3; 7 nucleotides agree with TRBD2. V lost 1 base and J lost 0; bases outside the gene matches: 10. The CDR3 has 18 residues. CDR1 is SGHTA, CDR2 FQGNSA, per germline.

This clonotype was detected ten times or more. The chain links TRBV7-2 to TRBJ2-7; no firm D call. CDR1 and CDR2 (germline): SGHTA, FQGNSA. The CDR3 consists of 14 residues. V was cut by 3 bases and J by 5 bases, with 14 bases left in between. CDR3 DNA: TGTGCCAGCAGCTTGTCCCCTAGTATTCACGAGCAGTACTTC. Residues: CASSLSPSIHEQYF. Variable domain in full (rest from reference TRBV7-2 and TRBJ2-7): GAGVSQSPSNKVTEKGKDVELRCDPISGHTALYWYRQSLGQGLEFLIYFQGNSAPDKSGLPSDRFSAERTGGSVSTLTIQRTQQEDSAVYLCASSLSPSIHEQYFGPGTRLTVT.

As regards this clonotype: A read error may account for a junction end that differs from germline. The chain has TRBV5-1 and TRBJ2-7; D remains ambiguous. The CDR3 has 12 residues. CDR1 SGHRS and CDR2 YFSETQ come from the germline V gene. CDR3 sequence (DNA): TGCGCCAGCAGCTTAGGCTCCTACGAGCAGAACTTC. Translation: CASSLGSYEQNF.

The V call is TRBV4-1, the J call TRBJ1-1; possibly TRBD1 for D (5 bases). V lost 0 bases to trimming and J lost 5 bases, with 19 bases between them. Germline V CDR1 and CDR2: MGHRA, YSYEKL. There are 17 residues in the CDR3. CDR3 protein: CASSQEFGGKIETEAFF. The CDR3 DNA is TGCGCCAGCAGCCAAGAATTTGGGGGAAAGATTGAAACTGAAGCTTTCTTT.

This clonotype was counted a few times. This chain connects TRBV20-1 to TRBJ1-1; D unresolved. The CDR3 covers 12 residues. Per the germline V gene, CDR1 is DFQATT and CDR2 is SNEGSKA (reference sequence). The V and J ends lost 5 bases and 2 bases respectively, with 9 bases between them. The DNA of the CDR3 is TGCAGTGCTGGCAGAGCAAACACTGAAGCTTTCTTT. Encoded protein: CSAGRANTEAFF.

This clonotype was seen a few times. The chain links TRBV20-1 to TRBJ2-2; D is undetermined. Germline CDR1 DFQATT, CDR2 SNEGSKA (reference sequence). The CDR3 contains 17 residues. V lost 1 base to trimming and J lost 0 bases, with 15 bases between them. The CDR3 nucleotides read TGCAGTGCTAGAGTGGCAGCAAGTCCGCCGAACACCGGGGAGCTGTTTTTT. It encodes CSARVAASPPNTGELFF.

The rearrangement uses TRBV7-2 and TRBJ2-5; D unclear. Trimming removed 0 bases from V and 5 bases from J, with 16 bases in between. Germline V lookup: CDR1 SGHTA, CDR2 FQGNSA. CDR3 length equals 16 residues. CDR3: CASSLAFGRWAETQYF. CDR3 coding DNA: TGTGCCAGCAGCTTAGCGTTCGGCAGGTGGGCGGAGACCCAGTACTTC.

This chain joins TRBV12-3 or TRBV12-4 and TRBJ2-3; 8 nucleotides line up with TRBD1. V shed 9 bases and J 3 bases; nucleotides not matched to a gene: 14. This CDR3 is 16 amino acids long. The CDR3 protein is CASSKRTGGKTDTQYF. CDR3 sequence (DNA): TGTGCCAGTAGCAAGAGAACAGGGGGAAAAACAGATACGCAGTATTTT.

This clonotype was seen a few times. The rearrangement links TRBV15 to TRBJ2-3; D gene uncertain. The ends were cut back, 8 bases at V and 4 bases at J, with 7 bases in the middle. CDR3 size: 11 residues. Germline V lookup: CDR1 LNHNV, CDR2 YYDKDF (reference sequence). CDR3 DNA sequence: TGTGCCACCCTGGCGGCAGATACGCAGTATTTT. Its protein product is CATLAADTQYF.

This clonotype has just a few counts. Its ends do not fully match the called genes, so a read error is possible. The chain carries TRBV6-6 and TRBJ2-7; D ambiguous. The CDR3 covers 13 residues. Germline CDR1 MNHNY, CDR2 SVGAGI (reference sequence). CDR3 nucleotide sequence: TGTGCCGGCAGTATGGGCCCCACTACGAGGCAGTACTTC. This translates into CAGSMGPTTRQYF.

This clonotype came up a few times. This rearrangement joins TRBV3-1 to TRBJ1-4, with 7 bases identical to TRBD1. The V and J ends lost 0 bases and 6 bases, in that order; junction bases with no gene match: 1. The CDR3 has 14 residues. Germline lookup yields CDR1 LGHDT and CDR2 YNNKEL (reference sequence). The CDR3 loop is CASSQDTGDEKLFF. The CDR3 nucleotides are TGTGCCAGCAGCCAAGACACAGGGGATGAAAAACTGTTTTTT.

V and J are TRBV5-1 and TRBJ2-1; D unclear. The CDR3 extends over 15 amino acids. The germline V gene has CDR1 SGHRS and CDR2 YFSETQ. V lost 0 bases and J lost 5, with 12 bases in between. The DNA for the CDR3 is TGCGCCAGCAGCTTGGGGGTTTCAGGCCACAATGAGCAGTTCTTC. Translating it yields CASSLGVSGHNEQFF.

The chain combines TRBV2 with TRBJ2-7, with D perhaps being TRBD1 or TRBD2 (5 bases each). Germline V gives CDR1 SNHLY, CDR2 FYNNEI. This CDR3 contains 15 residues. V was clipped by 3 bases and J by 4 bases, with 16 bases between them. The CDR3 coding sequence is TGTGCCAGCAGTGACAGAGTGGCAGGGAGATACGAGCAGTACTTC. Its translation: CASSDRVAGRYEQYF.

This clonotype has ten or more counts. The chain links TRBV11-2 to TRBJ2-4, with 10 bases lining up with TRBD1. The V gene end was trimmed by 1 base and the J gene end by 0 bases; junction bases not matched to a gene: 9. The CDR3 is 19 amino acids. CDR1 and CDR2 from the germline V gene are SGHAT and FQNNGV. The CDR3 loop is CASSLVSGTGDLAKNIQYF. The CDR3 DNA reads TGTGCCAGCAGCTTAGTCTCCGGGACAGGGGACCTAGCCAAAAACATTCAGTACTTC.

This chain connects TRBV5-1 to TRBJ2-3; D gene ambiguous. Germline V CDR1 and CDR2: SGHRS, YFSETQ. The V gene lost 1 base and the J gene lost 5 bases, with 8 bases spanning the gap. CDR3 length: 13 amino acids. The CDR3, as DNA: TGCGCCAGCAGCTTGCACCTTGGAGATACGCAGTATTTT. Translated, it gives CASSLHLGDTQYF.

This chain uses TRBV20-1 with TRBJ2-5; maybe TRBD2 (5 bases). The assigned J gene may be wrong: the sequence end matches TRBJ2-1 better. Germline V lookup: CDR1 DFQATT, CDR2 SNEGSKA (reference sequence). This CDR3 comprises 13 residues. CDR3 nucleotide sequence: TGCAGTGCTAGAGATCCCGGGGTCAATGAGCAGTTCTTC. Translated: CSARDPGVNEQFF.

The CDR3 region has the DNA TGCGCCAGCAGCCGGGGGGACGGATTTCTATTAGAGACCCAGTACTTC. It specifies CASSRGDGFLLETQYF. The chain couples TRBV4-1 to TRBJ2-5, with D perhaps matching TRBD2 (6 bases). From germline, CDR1 is MGHRA and CDR2 YSYEKL. V was cut by 4 bases and J by 4 bases, with 19 bases left in between. The CDR3 spans 16 residues.

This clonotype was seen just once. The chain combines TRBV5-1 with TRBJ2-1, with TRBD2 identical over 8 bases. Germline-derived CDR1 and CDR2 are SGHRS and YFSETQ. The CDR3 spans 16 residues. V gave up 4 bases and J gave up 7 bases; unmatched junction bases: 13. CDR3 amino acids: CASSPLASGGGNEQFF. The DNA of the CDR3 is TGCGCCAGCAGCCCACTAGCCAGCGGGGGCGGGAATGAGCAGTTCTTC.

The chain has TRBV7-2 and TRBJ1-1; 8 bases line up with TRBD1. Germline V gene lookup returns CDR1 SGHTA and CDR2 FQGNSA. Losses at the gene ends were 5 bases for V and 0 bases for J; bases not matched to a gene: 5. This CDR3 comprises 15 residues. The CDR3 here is CASSPGGSMNTEAFF. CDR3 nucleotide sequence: TGTGCCAGCAGCCCAGGGGGCAGCATGAACACTGAAGCTTTCTTT.

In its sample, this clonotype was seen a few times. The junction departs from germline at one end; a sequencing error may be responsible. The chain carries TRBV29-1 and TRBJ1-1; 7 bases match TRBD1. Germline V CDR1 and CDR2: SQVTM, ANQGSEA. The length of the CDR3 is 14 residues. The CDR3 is CSVEGIGRGSEALF. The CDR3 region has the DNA TGCAGCGTTGAAGGAATAGGCAGGGGGTCTGAAGCTCTCTTT. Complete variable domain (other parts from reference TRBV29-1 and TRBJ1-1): SAVISQKPSRDICQRGTSLTIQCQVDSQVTMMFWYRQQPGQSLTLIATANQGSEATYESGFVIDKFPISRPNLTFSTLTVSNMSPEDSSIYLCSVEGIGRGSEALFGQGTRLTVV.

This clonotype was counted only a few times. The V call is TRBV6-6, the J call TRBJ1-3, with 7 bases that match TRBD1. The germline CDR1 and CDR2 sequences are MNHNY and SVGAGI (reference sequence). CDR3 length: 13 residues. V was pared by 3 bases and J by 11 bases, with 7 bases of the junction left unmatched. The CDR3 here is CASSYRQGDAIYF. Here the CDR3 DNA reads TGTGCCAGCAGTTATCGACAGGGAGACGCCATATATTTT.